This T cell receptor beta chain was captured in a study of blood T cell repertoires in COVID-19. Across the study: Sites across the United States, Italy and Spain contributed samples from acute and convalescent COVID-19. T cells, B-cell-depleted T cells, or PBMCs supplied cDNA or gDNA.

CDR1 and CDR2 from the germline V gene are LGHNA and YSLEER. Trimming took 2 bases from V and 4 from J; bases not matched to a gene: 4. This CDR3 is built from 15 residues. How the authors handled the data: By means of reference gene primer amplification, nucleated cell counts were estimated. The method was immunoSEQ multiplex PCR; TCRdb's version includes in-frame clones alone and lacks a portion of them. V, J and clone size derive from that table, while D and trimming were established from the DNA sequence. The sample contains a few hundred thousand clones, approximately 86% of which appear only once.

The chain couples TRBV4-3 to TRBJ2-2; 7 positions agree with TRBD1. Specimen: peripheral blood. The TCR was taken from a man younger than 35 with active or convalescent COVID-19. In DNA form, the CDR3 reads TGCGCCAGCAGCCAAACAGGGGTGGGCACCGGGGAGCTGTTTTTT. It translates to CASSQTGVGTGELFF.